This T cell receptor beta chain emerged from a study of beta chain features in type 1 diabetes. Reverse transcription of all isolated RNA meant that expressed TCRB transcripts were sequenced. Clones were read by immunoSEQ multiplex PCR, and TCRdb kept only the in-frame ones, dropping some. This table has 200,000 to 250,000 clones, 25% to 30% appearing once. The CDR3 length is 14 residues. V lost 2 bases, J lost 6 bases, and 14 bases lay in between. From germline, CDR1 is SGHRS and CDR2 YFSETQ. V usage is TRBV5-1 and J usage is TRBJ1-2, with D unclear. Material for sequencing was central memory CD4+ T cells from blood. The TCR comes from a man aged 30-40 years in good health. The CDR3, as DNA: TGCGCCAGCAGCTTCGGCAGCCCCGGAGATGGCTACACCTTC. The encoded protein is CASSFGSPGDGYTF.